The sequence of this T cell receptor beta chain was determined in a study of blood T cells in healthy people across ages. Overall study findings and caveats: Bulk PBMC profiling left naive and antigen-experienced comparisons inconclusive.

A second 7 to 11 cycle PCR used barcoded and J-beta primers. MiXCR was run by TCRdb on the 5' RACE reads, yielding one entry per CDR3 protein. The sample consists of 600,000 to 650,000 distinct CDR3 sequences, about 54% of them appearing once. V gave up 0 bases and J gave up 8 bases, with 17 bases separating them. The CDR3 has 16 amino acids. The V gene's germline CDR1 is SGHNT and CDR2 YENEEA. A note on this clonotype: Its antigen is still unknown.

V is TRBV11-3 and J is TRBJ2-1; D is tentatively TRBD1 or TRBD2 (5 bases each). This clonotype was obtained from a man aged 60 to 75 in good health. Sequencing input: blood. The CDR3 nucleotides read TGTGCCAGCAGCTTAGACCAGACCGAGGGGCTCGATGAGCAGTTCTTC. Protein product: CASSLDQTEGLDEQFF.